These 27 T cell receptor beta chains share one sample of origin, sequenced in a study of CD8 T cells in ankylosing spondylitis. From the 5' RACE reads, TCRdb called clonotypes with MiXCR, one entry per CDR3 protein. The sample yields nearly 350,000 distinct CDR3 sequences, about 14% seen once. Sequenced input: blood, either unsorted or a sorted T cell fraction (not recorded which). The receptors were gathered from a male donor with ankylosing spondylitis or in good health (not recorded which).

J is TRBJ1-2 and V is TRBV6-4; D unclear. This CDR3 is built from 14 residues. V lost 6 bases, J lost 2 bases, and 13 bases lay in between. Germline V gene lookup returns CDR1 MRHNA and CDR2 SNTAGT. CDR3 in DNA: TGTGCCAGCAGACAGCCCGGAACCAACTATGGCTACACCTTC. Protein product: CASRQPGTNYGYTF.

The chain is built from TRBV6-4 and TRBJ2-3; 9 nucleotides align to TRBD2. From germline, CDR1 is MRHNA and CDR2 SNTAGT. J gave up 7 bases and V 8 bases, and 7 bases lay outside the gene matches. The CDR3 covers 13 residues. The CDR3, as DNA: TGTGCCAGCTCGGCGGGAGGGACCAATACGCAGTATTTT. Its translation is CASSAGGTNTQYF.

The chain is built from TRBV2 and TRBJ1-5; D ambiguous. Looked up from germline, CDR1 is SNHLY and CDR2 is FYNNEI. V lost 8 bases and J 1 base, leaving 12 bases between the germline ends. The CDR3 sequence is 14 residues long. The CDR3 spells CASGQGQSNQPQHF. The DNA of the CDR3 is TGTGCCAGCGGGCAAGGGCAGAGCAATCAGCCCCAGCATTTT.

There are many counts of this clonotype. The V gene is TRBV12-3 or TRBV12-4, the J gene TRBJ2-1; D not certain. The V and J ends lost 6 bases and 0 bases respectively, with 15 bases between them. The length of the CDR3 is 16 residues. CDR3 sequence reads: CASRIGRRSSYNEQFF. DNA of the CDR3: TGTGCCAGCAGAATCGGCCGACGATCCTCCTACAATGAGCAGTTCTTC.

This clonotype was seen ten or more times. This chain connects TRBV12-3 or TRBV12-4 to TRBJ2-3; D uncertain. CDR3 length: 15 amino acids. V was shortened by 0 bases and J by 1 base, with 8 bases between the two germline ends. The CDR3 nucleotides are TGTGCCAGCAGTTTAGCGCCGTGGCGCACAGATACGCAGTATTTT. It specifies CASSLAPWRTDTQYF.

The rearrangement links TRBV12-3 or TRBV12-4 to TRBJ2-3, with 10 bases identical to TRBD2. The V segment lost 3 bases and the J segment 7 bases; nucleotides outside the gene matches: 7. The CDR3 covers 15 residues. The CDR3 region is CASSLWTSGVYTQYF. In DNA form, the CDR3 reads TGTGCCAGCAGTTTGTGGACTAGCGGTGTTTATACGCAGTATTTT.

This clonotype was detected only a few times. The CDR3, as DNA: TGCAGTGCTAGCAAGGGGAATTCACCCCTCCACTTT. Translating gives CSASKGNSPLHF. The chain joins TRBV20-1 to TRBJ1-6; D might be TRBD1 (5 bases). The CDR3 runs 12 residues. Trimming took 3 bases from V and 7 from J, leaving 7 bases between them. CDR1 is DFQATT, CDR2 SNEGSKA, per germline (reference sequence).

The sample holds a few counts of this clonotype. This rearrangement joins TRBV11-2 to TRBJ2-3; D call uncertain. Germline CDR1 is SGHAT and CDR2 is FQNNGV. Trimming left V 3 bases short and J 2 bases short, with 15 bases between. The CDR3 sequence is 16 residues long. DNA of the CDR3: TGTGCCAGCAGCTTGGGCTACCCCCTCCCCACAGATACGCAGTATTTT. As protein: CASSLGYPLPTDTQYF.

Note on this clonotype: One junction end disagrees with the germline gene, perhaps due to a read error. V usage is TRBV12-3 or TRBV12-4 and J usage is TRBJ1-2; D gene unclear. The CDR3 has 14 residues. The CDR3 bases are TGTGCCAGCAGGGACGGCTCCCACCTTGGTGGCTTCACCTTC. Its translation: CASRDGSHLGGFTF.

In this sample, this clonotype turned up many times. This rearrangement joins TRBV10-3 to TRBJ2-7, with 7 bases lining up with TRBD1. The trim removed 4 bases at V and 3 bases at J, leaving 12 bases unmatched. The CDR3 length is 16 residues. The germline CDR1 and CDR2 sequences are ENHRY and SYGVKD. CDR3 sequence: CAISARTGDRNYEQYF. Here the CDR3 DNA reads TGTGCCATCAGTGCCCGTACAGGGGATAGAAACTACGAGCAGTACTTC.

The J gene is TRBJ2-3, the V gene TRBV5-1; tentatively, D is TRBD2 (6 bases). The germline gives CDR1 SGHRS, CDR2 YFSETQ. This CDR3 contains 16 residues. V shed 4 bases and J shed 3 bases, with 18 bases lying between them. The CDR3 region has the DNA TGCGCCAGCAGCCCCGGAGTCGGGAGTAGGACAGATACGCAGTATTTT. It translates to CASSPGVGSRTDTQYF.

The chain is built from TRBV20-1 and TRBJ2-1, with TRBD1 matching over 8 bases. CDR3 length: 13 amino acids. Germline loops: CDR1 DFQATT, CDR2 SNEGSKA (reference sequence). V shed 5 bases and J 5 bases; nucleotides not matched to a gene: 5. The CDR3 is CSARQGYNNEQFF. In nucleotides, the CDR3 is TGCAGTGCTCGACAGGGGTATAACAATGAGCAGTTCTTC.

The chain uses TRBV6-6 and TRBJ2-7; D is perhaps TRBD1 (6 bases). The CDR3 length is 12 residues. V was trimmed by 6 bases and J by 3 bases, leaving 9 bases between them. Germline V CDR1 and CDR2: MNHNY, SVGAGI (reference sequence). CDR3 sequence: CASRKGGYEQYF. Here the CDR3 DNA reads TGTGCCAGCAGGAAAGGGGGCTACGAGCAGTACTTC.

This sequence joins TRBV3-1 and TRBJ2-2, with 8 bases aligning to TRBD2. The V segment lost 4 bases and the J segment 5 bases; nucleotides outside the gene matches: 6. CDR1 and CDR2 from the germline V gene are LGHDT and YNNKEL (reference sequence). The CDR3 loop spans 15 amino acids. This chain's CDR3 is CASSLSGIGTGELFF. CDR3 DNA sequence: TGTGCCAGCAGCCTTAGCGGGATAGGGACCGGGGAGCTGTTTTTT.

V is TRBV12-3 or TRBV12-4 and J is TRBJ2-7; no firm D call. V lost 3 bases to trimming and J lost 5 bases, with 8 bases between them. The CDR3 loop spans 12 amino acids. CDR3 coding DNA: TGTGCCAGCAGTTTTAGGAACCACGAGCAGTACTTC. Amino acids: CASSFRNHEQYF.

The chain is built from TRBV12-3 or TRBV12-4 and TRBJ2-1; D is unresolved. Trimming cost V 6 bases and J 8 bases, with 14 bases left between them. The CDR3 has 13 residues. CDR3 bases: TGTGCCAGCAGCCAAGAAAGGGTGGATGAGCAGTTCTTC. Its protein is CASSQERVDEQFF.

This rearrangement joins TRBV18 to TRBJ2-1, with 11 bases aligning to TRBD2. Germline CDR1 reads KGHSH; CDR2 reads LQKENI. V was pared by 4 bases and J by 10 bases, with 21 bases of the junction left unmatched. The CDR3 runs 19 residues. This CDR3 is CASSLYKTKTSGTGGEQFF. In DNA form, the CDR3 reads TGTGCCAGCTCACTGTACAAGACCAAGACTAGCGGGACTGGGGGCGAGCAGTTCTTC.

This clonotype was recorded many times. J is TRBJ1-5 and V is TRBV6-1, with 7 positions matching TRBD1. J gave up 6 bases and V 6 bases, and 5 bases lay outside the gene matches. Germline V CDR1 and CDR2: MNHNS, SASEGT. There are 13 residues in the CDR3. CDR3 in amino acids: CASSATGSQPQHF. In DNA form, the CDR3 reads TGTGCCAGCAGCGCGACAGGGAGTCAGCCCCAGCATTTT.

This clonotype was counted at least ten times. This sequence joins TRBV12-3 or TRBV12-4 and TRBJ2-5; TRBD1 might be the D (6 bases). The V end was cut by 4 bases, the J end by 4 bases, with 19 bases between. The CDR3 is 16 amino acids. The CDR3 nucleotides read TGTGCCAGCAGTTCCACCACCTTTGGACAGCTAGAGACCCAGTACTTC. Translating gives CASSSTTFGQLETQYF.

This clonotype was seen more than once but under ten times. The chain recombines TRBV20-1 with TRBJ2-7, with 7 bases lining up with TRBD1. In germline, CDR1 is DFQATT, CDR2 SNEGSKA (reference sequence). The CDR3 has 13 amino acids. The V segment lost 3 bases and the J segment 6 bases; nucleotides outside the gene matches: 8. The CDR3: CSARIRQGSEQYF. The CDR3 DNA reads TGCAGTGCTAGGATAAGACAGGGAAGCGAGCAGTACTTC.

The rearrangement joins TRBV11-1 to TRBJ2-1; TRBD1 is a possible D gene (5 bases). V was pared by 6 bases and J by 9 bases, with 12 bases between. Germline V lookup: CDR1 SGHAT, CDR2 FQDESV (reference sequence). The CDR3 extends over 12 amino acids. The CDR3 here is CASRVPQGEQFF. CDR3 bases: TGTGCCAGCAGAGTCCCTCAGGGTGAGCAGTTCTTC.

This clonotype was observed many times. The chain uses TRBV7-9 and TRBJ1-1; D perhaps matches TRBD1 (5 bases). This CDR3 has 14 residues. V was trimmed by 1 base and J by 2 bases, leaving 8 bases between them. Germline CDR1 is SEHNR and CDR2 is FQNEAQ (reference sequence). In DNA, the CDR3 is TGTGCCAGCAGCTTAGTGGGGCGTAACACTGAAGCTTTCTTT. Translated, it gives CASSLVGRNTEAFF.

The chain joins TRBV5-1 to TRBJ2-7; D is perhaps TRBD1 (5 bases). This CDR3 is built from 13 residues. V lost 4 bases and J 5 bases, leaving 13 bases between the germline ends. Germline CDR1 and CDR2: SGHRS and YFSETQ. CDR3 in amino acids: CASSPGSRDEQYF. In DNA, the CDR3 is TGCGCCAGCAGCCCGGGTTCCAGGGACGAGCAGTACTTC.

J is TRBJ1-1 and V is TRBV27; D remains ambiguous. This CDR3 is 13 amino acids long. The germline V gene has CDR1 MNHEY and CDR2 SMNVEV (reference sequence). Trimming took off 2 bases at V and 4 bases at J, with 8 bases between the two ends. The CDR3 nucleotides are TGTGCCAGCAGTTTACTGGAGGGCACTGAAGCTTTCTTT. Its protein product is CASSLLEGTEAFF.

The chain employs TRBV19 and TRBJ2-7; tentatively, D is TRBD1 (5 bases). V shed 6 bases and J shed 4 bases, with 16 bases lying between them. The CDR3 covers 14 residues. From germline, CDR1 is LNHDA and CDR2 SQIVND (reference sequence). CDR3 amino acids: CASSLRTSLYEQYF. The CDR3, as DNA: TGTGCCAGTAGCCTACGGACATCCTTATACGAGCAGTACTTC.

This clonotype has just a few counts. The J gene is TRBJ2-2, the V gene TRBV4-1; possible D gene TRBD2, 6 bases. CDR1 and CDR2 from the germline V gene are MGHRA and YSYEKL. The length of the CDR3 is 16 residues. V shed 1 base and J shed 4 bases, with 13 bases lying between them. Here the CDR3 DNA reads TGCGCCAGCAGCCAAGTGTGGTCCGGGGGCACCGGGGAGCTGTTTTTT. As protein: CASSQVWSGGTGELFF.

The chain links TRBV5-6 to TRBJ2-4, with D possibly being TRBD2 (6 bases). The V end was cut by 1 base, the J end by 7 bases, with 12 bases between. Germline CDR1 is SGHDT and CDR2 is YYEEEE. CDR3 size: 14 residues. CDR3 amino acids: CASSLRRDGNIQYF. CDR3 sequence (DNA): TGTGCCAGCAGCTTGCGGCGGGATGGGAACATTCAGTACTTC.